Included here is one T cell receptor beta chain sequence, with context. The source of the sample is a study of blood T cell repertoires in COVID-19. About the research overall: From the United States, Italy and Spain came samples of acute and convalescent COVID-19. Nucleic acid was either cDNA or gDNA, and it came from T cells, B-cell-depleted T cells, or PBMCs.

Looked up from germline, CDR1 is SGHTA and CDR2 is FQGNSA. The CDR3 has 13 amino acids. Deletions cut 2 bases from V and 3 bases from J, with 8 bases between. Per the study methods: Amplifying reference gene primers gave estimates of nucleated cell counts. Only in-frame clones appear in the TCRdb table, and some are missing; sequencing was by immunoSEQ multiplex PCR. V and J calls plus clone size are reproduced from that table; the DNA served to infer D and trimming. The table lists 90,000 to 110,000 clones, about 90% of them singletons. Sequencing was carried out using peripheral blood. The sequence was obtained from a human donor in a cohort sampled during active COVID-19. This chain connects TRBV7-2 to TRBJ2-7; D gene ambiguous. The CDR3 protein is CASSLYGDYEQYF. In DNA, the CDR3 is TGTGCCAGCAGCTTATACGGAGACTACGAGCAGTACTTC. Supplemented by reference TRBV7-2 and TRBJ2-7, the full variable domain reads GAGVSQSPSNKVTEKGKDVELRCDPISGHTALYWYRQSLGQGLEFLIYFQGNSAPDKSGLPSDRFSAERTGGSVSTLTIQRTQQEDSAVYLCASSLYGDYEQYFGPGTRLTVT.